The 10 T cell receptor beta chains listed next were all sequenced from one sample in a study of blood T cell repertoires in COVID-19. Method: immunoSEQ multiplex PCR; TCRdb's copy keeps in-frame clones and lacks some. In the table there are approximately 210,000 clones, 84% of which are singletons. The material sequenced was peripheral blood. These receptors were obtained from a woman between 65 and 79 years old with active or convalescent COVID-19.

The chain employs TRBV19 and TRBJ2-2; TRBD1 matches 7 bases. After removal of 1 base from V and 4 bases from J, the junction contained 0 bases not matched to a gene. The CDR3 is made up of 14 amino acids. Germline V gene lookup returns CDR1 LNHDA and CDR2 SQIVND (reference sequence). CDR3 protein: CASSIGTGTGELFF. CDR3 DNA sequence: TGTGCCAGTAGTATAGGGACAGGCACCGGGGAGCTGTTTTTT.

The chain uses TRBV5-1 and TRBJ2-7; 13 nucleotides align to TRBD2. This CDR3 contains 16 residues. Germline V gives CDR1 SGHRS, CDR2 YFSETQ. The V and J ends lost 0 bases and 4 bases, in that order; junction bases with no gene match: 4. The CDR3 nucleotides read TGCGCCAGCAGCTTGGCCGGGACTAGCGGGATGTACGAGCAGTACTTC. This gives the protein CASSLAGTSGMYEQYF.

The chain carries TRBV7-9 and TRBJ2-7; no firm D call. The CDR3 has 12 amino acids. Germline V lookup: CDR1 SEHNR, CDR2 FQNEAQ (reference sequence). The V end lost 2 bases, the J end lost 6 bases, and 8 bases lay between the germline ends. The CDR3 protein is CASSLYSGEQYF. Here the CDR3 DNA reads TGTGCCAGCAGCTTATATTCGGGCGAGCAGTACTTC.

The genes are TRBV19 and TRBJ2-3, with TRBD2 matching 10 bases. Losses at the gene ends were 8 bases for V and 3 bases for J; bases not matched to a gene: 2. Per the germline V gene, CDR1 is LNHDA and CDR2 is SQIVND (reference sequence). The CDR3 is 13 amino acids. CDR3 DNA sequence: TGTGCCAGTGCTAGCGGGAGTACAGATACGCAGTATTTT. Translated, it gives CASASGSTDTQYF.

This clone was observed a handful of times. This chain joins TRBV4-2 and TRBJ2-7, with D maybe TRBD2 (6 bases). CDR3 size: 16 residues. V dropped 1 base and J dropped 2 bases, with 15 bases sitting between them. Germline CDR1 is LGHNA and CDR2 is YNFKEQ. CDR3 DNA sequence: TGTGCCAGCAGCCAAGGGGATACTAGCCGGGCCTACGAGCAGTACTTC. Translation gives CASSQGDTSRAYEQYF.

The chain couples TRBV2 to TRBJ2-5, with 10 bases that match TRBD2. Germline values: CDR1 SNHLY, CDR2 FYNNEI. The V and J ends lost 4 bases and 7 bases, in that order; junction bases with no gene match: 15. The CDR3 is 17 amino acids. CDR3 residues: CASSASASGSSPGTQYF. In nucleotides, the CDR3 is TGTGCCAGCAGTGCTTCCGCTAGCGGGAGCTCCCCGGGGACCCAGTACTTC.

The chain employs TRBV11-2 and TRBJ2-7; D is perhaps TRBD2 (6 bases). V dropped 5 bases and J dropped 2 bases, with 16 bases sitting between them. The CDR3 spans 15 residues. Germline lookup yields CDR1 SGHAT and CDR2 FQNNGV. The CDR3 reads CASSPRLGRAYEQYF. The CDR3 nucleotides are TGTGCCAGCAGCCCCAGACTAGGAAGGGCCTACGAGCAGTACTTC.

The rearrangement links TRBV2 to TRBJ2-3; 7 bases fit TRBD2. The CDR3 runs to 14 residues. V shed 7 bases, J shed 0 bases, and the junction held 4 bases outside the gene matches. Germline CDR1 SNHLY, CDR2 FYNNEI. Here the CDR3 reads CASIAGASTDTQYF. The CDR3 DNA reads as TGTGCCAGCATTGCGGGAGCTAGCACAGATACGCAGTATTTT.

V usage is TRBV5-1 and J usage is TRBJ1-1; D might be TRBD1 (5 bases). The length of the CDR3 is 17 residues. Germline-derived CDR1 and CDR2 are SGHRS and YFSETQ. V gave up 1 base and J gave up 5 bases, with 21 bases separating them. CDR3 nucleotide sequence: TGCGCCAGCAGCTTGAGTGGGGGGGGAGACCCGAGAACTGAAGCTTTCTTT. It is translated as CASSLSGGGDPRTEAFF.

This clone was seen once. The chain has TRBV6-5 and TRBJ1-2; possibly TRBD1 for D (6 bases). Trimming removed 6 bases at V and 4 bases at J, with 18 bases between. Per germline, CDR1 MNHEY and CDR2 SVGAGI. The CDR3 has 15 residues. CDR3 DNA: TGTGCCAGCAGAATCTTAACAGGGAAGCGCTATGGCTACACCTTC. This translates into CASRILTGKRYGYTF.